Listed here are 10 T cell receptor beta chains from one sample, sequenced in a study of Ad26.COV2.S vaccination and SARS-CoV-2 variants. The treatment was: about 20 received Ad26.COV2.S at low or high dose, single or two shots; several received placebo; per-sample allocation not given. At day 63 after the first vaccine or placebo injection, samples were drawn. Libraries were prepared by immunoSEQ multiplex PCR; TCRdb keeps only in-frame clonotypes and omits some of them. The sample has some 350,000 clones; about 85% are singletons. The specimen was peripheral blood, collected in a trial of Ad26.COV2.S vaccine versus placebo. Receptors originate from a person aged 18-60 years who received the Ad26.COV2.S COVID-19 vaccine or a placebo.

This chain uses TRBV5-5 with TRBJ1-5; D gene unclear. The V end lost 4 bases, the J end lost 2 bases, and 19 bases lay between the germline ends. The CDR3 is made up of 17 amino acids. CDR1 and CDR2 from the germline V gene are SGHKS and YYEKEE (reference sequence). CDR3 coding DNA: TGTGCCAGCAGCCGGCAGCCCGGGGATGGGGGCAATCAGCCCCAGCATTTT. It codes for CASSRQPGDGGNQPQHF.

The J gene is TRBJ1-1, the V gene TRBV5-1, with 7 nucleotides matching TRBD1. V gave up 2 bases and J gave up 11 bases; unmatched junction bases: 9. The CDR3 consists of 13 residues. CDR1 is SGHRS and CDR2 is YFSETQ in the germline V gene. The CDR3 sequence is CASSFGTGVDAFF. The DNA for the CDR3 is TGCGCCAGCAGCTTTGGTACAGGGGTGGATGCTTTCTTT.

This clone appeared many times. J is TRBJ1-1 and V is TRBV27, with D possibly matching TRBD1 (5 bases). CDR1 and CDR2 (germline): MNHEY, SMNVEV (reference sequence). Trimming removed 0 bases at V and 0 bases at J, with 11 bases between. The CDR3 spans 16 residues. CDR3 in amino acids: CASSLSSQGLNTEAFF. The CDR3 DNA is TGTGCCAGCAGTTTATCGTCCCAGGGCCTGAACACTGAAGCTTTCTTT.

J is TRBJ1-6 and V is TRBV7-6, with 7 positions matching TRBD1. The V and J ends lost 0 bases and 9 bases, in that order; junction bases with no gene match: 5. The CDR3 length is 15 residues. Per the germline V gene, CDR1 is SGHVS and CDR2 is FNYEAQ. Here the CDR3 reads CASSLAETGSSPLHF. The CDR3 DNA reads TGTGCCAGCAGCTTAGCCGAGACAGGGAGTTCACCCCTCCACTTT.

The sample holds one count of this clone. This rearrangement joins TRBV7-9 to TRBJ1-1, with D tentatively TRBD1 (6 bases). The CDR3 runs to 18 residues. Trimming cost V 1 base and J 0 bases, with 18 bases left between them. The germline gives CDR1 SEHNR, CDR2 FQNEAQ (reference sequence). The CDR3 DNA follows: TGTGCCAGCAGCTTAGGGCCGGCGGTCTGGGGGCTGAACACTGAAGCTTTCTTT. It is translated as CASSLGPAVWGLNTEAFF.

V and J are TRBV18 and TRBJ1-1; the D is unclear. The CDR3 totals 13 residues. Germline V gives CDR1 KGHSH, CDR2 LQKENI. V lost 3 bases to trimming and J lost 11 bases, with 16 bases between them. The CDR3 protein is CASSPPGRIAAFF. For the CDR3, the DNA is TGTGCCAGCTCACCCCCGGGAAGGATTGCGGCTTTCTTT. Together with reference TRBV18 and TRBJ1-1, the CDR3 gives the full variable domain: NAGVMQNPRHLVRRRGQEARLRCSPMKGHSHVYWYRQLPEEGLKFMVYLQKENIIDESGMPKERFSAEFPKEGPSILRIQQVVRGDSAAYFCASSPPGRIAAFFGQGTRLTVV.

V gene TRBV7-9 combines with J gene TRBJ2-5; 9 bases align to TRBD2. The trim removed 2 bases at V and 0 bases at J, leaving 13 bases unmatched. Germline V gene sequence: CDR1 SEHNR, CDR2 FQNEAQ (reference sequence). The CDR3 extends over 19 amino acids. The CDR3 nucleotides read TGTGCCAGCAGCTTACGTTGGGCTAGCGGGGTTGTGTACCAAGAGACCCAGTACTTC. It specifies CASSLRWASGVVYQETQYF.

The gene calls are TRBV28 and TRBJ2-7; TRBD2 matches 8 bases. Germline V gene lookup returns CDR1 MDHEN and CDR2 SYDVKM. Trimming cost V 6 bases and J 2 bases; bases outside gene matches: 9. This CDR3 has 15 residues. CDR3 nucleotides: TGTGCCAGCAGCCCCCTGACTAGCGAAACCTACGAGCAGTACTTC. Its protein product is CASSPLTSETYEQYF.

The chain combines TRBV10-3 with TRBJ1-1, with D possibly TRBD1 on 6 matching bases. The CDR3 contains 15 residues. Trimming pared 6 bases from V and 1 base from J, leaving 15 bases between. Germline CDR1 reads ENHRY; CDR2 reads SYGVKD. Written as DNA, the CDR3 is TGTGCCATCAGGCCCGCAGGACAGAGGAACACTGAAGCTTTCTTT. It encodes CAIRPAGQRNTEAFF.

The chain carries TRBV6-5 and TRBJ2-7; D is unclear. CDR1 and CDR2 (germline): MNHEY, SVGAGI. V was shortened by 4 bases and J by 12 bases, with 16 bases between the two germline ends. CDR3 length: 12 amino acids. The CDR3 DNA sequence: TGTGCCAGCAGTTCGAGTGGGCTAGAATCGTACTTC. Its protein is CASSSSGLESYF.